The rows below give T cell receptor beta chains drawn from one sample of a study of OX40 agonist ivuxolimab in advanced cancers. Generated by immunoSEQ multiplex PCR, the TCRdb table keeps only in-frame clones and is missing some. Of some 10,000 clones in the sample, around four fifths were seen once. The source material was CD4+ or CD8+ T cells sorted from blood, sampled in a trial of the OX40 agonist ivuxolimab. All receptors derive from an adult with an advanced solid tumor such as melanoma, head and neck, liver or kidney cancer. The CDR3 runs from the conserved cysteine through the conserved F or W.

v_call: TRBV7-9; j_call: TRBJ2-7; cdr3_aa: CASTLGDAYEQYF
v_call: TRBV4-3; j_call: TRBJ2-5; cdr3_aa: CASSQDRRSGTQYF
v_call: TRBV7-9; j_call: TRBJ2-1; cdr3_aa: CASSVTGGSYNEQFF
v_call: TRBV27; j_call: TRBJ2-3; cdr3_aa: CASRRTRSDTQYF
v_call: TRBV12-5; j_call: TRBJ2-7; cdr3_aa: CASGLGAGVEYEQYF
v_call: TRBV28; j_call: TRBJ2-1; cdr3_aa: CASSFLAGGINEQFF
v_call: TRBV7-2; j_call: TRBJ2-3; cdr3_aa: CASSLVRQTDTQYF
v_call: TRBV6-5; j_call: TRBJ2-3; cdr3_aa: CASSYSEGDTQYF
v_call: TRBV7-3; j_call: TRBJ1-1; cdr3_aa: CASSFARQEKNTEAFF
v_call: TRBV4-1; j_call: TRBJ2-5; cdr3_aa: CASSLKGISETQYF
v_call: TRBV9; j_call: TRBJ1-1; cdr3_aa: CASSVAGQGTHTEAFF
v_call: TRBV15; j_call: TRBJ2-7; cdr3_aa: CATSRVGLAGVEQYF
v_call: TRBV5-8; j_call: TRBJ1-6; cdr3_aa: CASSLVTYNSPLHF
v_call: TRBV5-1; j_call: TRBJ1-1; cdr3_aa: CASSQYGTLNTEAFF
v_call: TRBV7-8; j_call: TRBJ2-5; cdr3_aa: CASSSWLAGGKETQYF
v_call: TRBV21-1; j_call: TRBJ1-4; cdr3_aa: CASRTAYKVHNEKLFF
v_call: TRBV7-8; j_call: TRBJ2-1; cdr3_aa: CASSPRTPHNEQFF
v_call: TRBV9; j_call: TRBJ2-1; cdr3_aa: CASSPSGRYYNEQFF
v_call: TRBV28; j_call: TRBJ2-3; cdr3_aa: CASSYEIAGGDTQYF
v_call: TRBV4-3; j_call: TRBJ1-5; cdr3_aa: CASSPDRLNQPQHF
v_call: TRBV7-9; j_call: TRBJ2-3; cdr3_aa: CASPSGDRDTQYF
v_call: TRBV9; j_call: TRBJ2-7; cdr3_aa: CASSPIGREREQYF
v_call: TRBV6-1; j_call: TRBJ2-7; cdr3_aa: CASSDGTSGFDEQYF
v_call: TRBV7-8; j_call: TRBJ2-7; cdr3_aa: CASSLDRGLPYEQYF
v_call: TRBV11-1; j_call: TRBJ1-2; cdr3_aa: CASSWKGTNYGYTF
v_call: TRBV28; j_call: TRBJ2-7; cdr3_aa: CASSQIAGGDDEQYF
v_call: TRBV12-5; j_call: TRBJ2-1; cdr3_aa: CASGFLGTPNEQFF